Below are 10 T cell receptor beta chains sequenced from a single sample in a study of blood T cell repertoires in COVID-19. TCRdb keeps only in-frame clones here, not all; method: immunoSEQ multiplex PCR. The table has nearly 85,000 clones, about four fifths seen once; the top ten hold over 15%. Material for sequencing was peripheral blood. These receptors were collected from a woman aged 60 to 75 with acute or convalescent COVID-19.

This rearrangement joins TRBV5-4 to TRBJ2-2, with 7 bases fitting TRBD1. There are 15 residues in the CDR3. Unmatched junction bases numbered 5, after V lost 6 bases and J lost 0 bases. Per germline, CDR1 SGHNT and CDR2 YYREEE (reference sequence). The CDR3 DNA follows: TGTGCCAGCACCAGGACAGGCGCGAACACCGGGGAGCTGTTTTTT. As protein: CASTRTGANTGELFF.

The rearrangement links TRBV4-1 to TRBJ1-5; D call uncertain. Deletions cut 4 bases from V and 4 bases from J, with 11 bases between. CDR3 length: 14 amino acids. Germline CDR1 MGHRA, CDR2 YSYEKL. The CDR3 DNA sequence: TGCGCCAGCAGCCGTCCCGATCGGAATCAGCCCCAGCATTTT. This sequence encodes CASSRPDRNQPQHF.

The genes are TRBV7-9 and TRBJ2-7; possibly TRBD2 for D (6 bases). Germline V gene data show CDR1 as SEHNR and CDR2 as FQNEAQ (reference sequence). The CDR3 spans 15 residues. V was shortened by 4 bases and J by 4 bases, with 17 bases between the two germline ends. CDR3 loop: CASSSGPGSRYEQYF. The CDR3, as DNA: TGTGCCAGCAGCTCGGGACCCGGGAGCCGGTACGAGCAGTACTTC.

The chain has TRBV7-9 and TRBJ1-5, with D uncertain. The CDR3 is made up of 12 amino acids. Trimming stripped 1 base from V and 6 bases from J, with 4 bases between. Germline CDR1 SEHNR, CDR2 FQNEAQ (reference sequence). Written as DNA, the CDR3 is TGTGCCAGCAGCTTAGATAGTCAGCCCCAGCATTTT. Its translation: CASSLDSQPQHF.

The chain joins TRBV5-1 to TRBJ2-1; 11 bases are shared with TRBD2. The V and J ends lost 5 bases and 5 bases, in that order; junction bases with no gene match: 6. The CDR3 runs 15 residues. The germline V gene has CDR1 SGHRS and CDR2 YFSETQ. The CDR3 loop is CASRRLAGGNNEQFF. The CDR3 DNA reads as TGCGCCAGCAGACGTCTAGCGGGAGGAAACAATGAGCAGTTCTTC.

The V and J genes are TRBV18 and TRBJ2-2; D perhaps matches TRBD2 (6 bases). The germline V gene encodes CDR1 KGHSH and CDR2 LQKENI. CDR3 size: 16 residues. Trimming removed 0 bases at V and 2 bases at J, with 10 bases between. The chain's CDR3 is CASSPPAGLNTGELFF. Here the CDR3 DNA reads TGTGCCAGCTCACCACCGGCGGGGCTCAACACCGGGGAGCTGTTTTTT.

The chain links TRBV19 to TRBJ1-3; D is perhaps TRBD1 (5 bases). Germline assignment: CDR1 LNHDA and CDR2 SQIVND (reference sequence). This CDR3 has 16 amino acids. V was shortened by 4 bases and J by 3 bases, with 16 bases between the two germline ends. CDR3 loop: CASSTLTDLFGNTIYF. CDR3 bases: TGTGCCAGTAGTACCTTGACAGACCTCTTTGGAAACACCATATATTTT. Based on the CDR3 plus reference TRBV19 and TRBJ1-3, the full variable domain is DGGITQSPKYLFRKEGQNVTLSCEQNLNHDAMYWYRQDPGQGLRLIYYSQIVNDFQKGDIAEGYSVSREKKESFPLTVTSAQKNPTAFYLCASSTLTDLFGNTIYFGEGSWLTVV.

The rearrangement uses TRBV7-2 and TRBJ1-5, with TRBD1 as a possible D gene (6 bases). CDR1 and CDR2 (germline): SGHTA, FQGNSA. Trimming cost V 5 bases and J 0 bases, with 8 bases left between them. The CDR3 sequence is 14 residues long. CDR3 amino acids: CASSTDSSNQPQHF. CDR3 nucleotides: TGTGCCAGCAGCACGGACAGTAGCAATCAGCCCCAGCATTTT.

The chain couples TRBV5-6 to TRBJ2-7; tentatively, D is TRBD2 (6 bases). Germline lookup yields CDR1 SGHDT and CDR2 YYEEEE. Trimming stripped 8 bases from V and 3 bases from J, with 18 bases between. This CDR3 region has 14 residues. The CDR3, as DNA: TGTGCCAGTGGTCCTGGAGGGCGGGGCTACGAGCAGTACTTC. Protein product: CASGPGGRGYEQYF.

This rearrangement joins TRBV5-1 to TRBJ2-7; D perhaps matches TRBD1 (6 bases). Germline CDR1 reads SGHRS; CDR2 reads YFSETQ. Trimming pared 4 bases from V and 7 bases from J, leaving 12 bases between. The CDR3 runs to 12 residues. CDR3 nucleotides: TGCGCCAGCAGCCGGACACAGGGAGAGCAGTACTTC. Protein product: CASSRTQGEQYF.